This T cell receptor (beta chain) was profiled in a study of blood T cell repertoires in COVID-19. Study in general: The United States, Italy and Spain provided the acute and convalescent COVID-19 samples. Sources were T cells, B-cell-depleted T cells, or PBMCs; the material itself was cDNA or gDNA.

The CDR3 runs 14 residues. The V end was cut by 1 base, the J end by 4 bases, with 9 bases between. Germline V CDR1 and CDR2: SEHNR, FQNEAQ (reference sequence). In its sample, this clone was seen once. In the authors' workflow: Estimated nucleated cell counts came from reference gene primer amplification. The protocol was immunoSEQ multiplex PCR, while the TCRdb copy is restricted to in-frame clones and leaves out a portion. The V and J calls and clone size are taken from that table; D and trimming were inferred from the DNA. The table lists about 140,000 clones, around 80% of them singletons. Material for sequencing was peripheral blood. The sequence derives from a man between 60 and 75 years old who had recovered from COVID-19. The chain employs TRBV7-9 and TRBJ2-3; maybe TRBD2 (7 bases). The CDR3 is CASSLGGGADTQYF. The CDR3 DNA is TGTGCCAGCAGCTTAGGCGGGGGCGCAGATACGCAGTATTTT.